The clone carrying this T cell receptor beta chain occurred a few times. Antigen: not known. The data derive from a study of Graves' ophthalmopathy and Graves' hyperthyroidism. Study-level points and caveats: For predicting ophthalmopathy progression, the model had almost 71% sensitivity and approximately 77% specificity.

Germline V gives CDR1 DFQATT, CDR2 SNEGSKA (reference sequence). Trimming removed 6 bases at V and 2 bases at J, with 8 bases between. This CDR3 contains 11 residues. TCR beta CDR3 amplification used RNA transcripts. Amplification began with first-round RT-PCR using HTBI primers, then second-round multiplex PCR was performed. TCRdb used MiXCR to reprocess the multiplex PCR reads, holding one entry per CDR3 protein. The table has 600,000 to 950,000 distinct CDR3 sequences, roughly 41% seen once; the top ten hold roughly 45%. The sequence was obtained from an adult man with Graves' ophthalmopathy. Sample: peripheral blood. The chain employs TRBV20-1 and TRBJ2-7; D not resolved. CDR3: CSALKAYEQYF. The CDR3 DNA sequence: TGCAGTGCCCTAAAGGCCTACGAGCAGTACTTC.